Listed below are T cell receptor beta chains from one sample, sequenced in a study of shared clonotypes between healthy human individuals. Method: immunoSEQ multiplex PCR; TCRdb's copy keeps in-frame clones and lacks some. The sample has over a million clones, about 70% seen once. Sequenced material: memory CD4+ T cells sorted from blood. Receptors originate from a man between 18 and 35 years old in good health. CDR3s leave out the opening cysteine and the closing phenylalanine or tryptophan. Clone size is stated in some rows and not others, as once, few, many or a class when expanded.

NA,TRBV7-3,TRBJ2-7,ASSLGLRSDEQY
few,TRBV29-1,TRBJ2-7,SVEASWTSYEQY
once,TRBV18,TRBJ2-1,ASSPPYNEQF
NA,TRBV5-1,TRBJ2-1,ASKLPTGQHEQF
many,TRBV5-1,TRBJ1-6,ASSSDGGGYNSPLH
NA,TRBV30,TRBJ2-1,AWSATSGFYNEQF
NA,TRBV6-5,TRBJ1-1,ASRGRSNTEAF
NA,TRBV6-5,TRBJ2-3,ASSRRGQSTDTQY
once,TRBV6-5,TRBJ2-6,ASTPSGANVLT
NA,TRBV5-1,TRBJ1-3,ASTFLGLETGNTIY
NA,TRBV7-9,TRBJ2-5,ASSLIGQETQY
NA,TRBV18,TRBJ1-4,ASSPPHNEKLF
NA,TRBV6-5,TRBJ2-2,ASTRGLGGELF
few,TRBV28,TRBJ1-1,ASSGRYTEAF
many,TRBV30,TRBJ1-6,AWTPGGASGPYNSPLH
once,TRBV30,TRBJ2-6,AWRQGLSGANVLT
few,TRBV6-5,TRBJ1-6,ASSYTRYNSPLH
NA,TRBV7-2,TRBJ2-4,ASSPSGQGNIQY
NA,TRBV28,TRBJ1-5,ASPGQGKTQPQH
NA,TRBV7-9,TRBJ2-7,ASSSSGTSGNEQY
NA,TRBV20-1,TRBJ2-1,SGTRDRKQF
NA,TRBV12-5,TRBJ2-5,ASGLAPRRTEETQY
NA,TRBV15,TRBJ1-5,ATSRDLRQPQH
NA,TRBV5-4,TRBJ2-3,ASSPQGVTDTQY